The 18 T cell receptor beta chains presented below share a single source sample, sequenced in a study of cytomegalovirus exposure and HLA in healthy donors (dated by TCRdb to 2016 to 2017). Libraries were built with the immunoSEQ multiplex PCR assay. For the multiplex PCR, a mixture combining 60 forward primers for TCR Vbeta segments and 13 reverse primers for TCR Jbeta segments was used. TCRdb took over this immuneACCESS table, retaining in-frame rearrangements with V and J assigned. Such tables are incomplete; in checked studies, under half of the missing clones stem from an unresolved V gene, and the remainder is unexplained. The sample table shows approximately 140,000 clones, and around 80% are seen once. Of the sample, about 1.8% falls within the top ten clones. Source material: PBMCs. The receptors originated from a woman aged 45-59 years in good health and CMV-seronegative.

Of note for this clone: One end of the junction is discordant with germline, which a read error may explain. The rearrangement joins TRBV6-5 to TRBJ1-5; D is possibly TRBD1 (5 bases). CDR1 MNHEY and CDR2 SVGAGI come from the germline V gene. The CDR3 has 14 residues. The CDR3 sequence is CASSYRGVTQPQNF. CDR3 bases: TGTGCCAGCAGTTATCGGGGGGTTACTCAGCCCCAGAATTTT.

V is TRBV25-1 and J is TRBJ2-5, with 9 bases identical to TRBD1. Near its end, the DNA agrees better with TRBJ2-7, so the J call may be wrong. This CDR3 region has 13 residues. Germline V gene data show CDR1 as MGHDK and CDR2 as SYGVNS. CDR3 region: CASSDRGRYEQYF. CDR3 bases: TGTGCCAGCTCAGACAGGGGGAGGTACGAGCAGTACTTC.

This clone was recorded only once. The CDR3 bases are TGTGCCAGCAGTTTACTACGGGGACAGGGAAGAAGCTACACCTTC. Protein: CASSLLRGQGRSYTF. The V gene is TRBV28, the J gene TRBJ1-2; TRBD1 matches 9 bases. Trimming cost V 2 bases and J 9 bases; bases outside gene matches: 10. Looked up from germline, CDR1 is MDHEN and CDR2 is SYDVKM. This CDR3 has 15 residues.

The CDR3 here is CASSAGTSGRKETQYF. Written as DNA, the CDR3 is TGTGCCAGTAGTGCCGGGACTAGCGGGAGAAAAGAGACCCAGTACTTC. V and J are TRBV19 and TRBJ2-5, with TRBD2 matching over 14 bases. Losses at the gene ends were 5 bases for V and 3 bases for J; bases not matched to a gene: 5. Germline loops: CDR1 LNHDA, CDR2 SQIVND (reference sequence). The CDR3 runs 16 residues.

This chain uses TRBV5-1 with TRBJ1-2, with no clear D. Germline CDR1 SGHRS, CDR2 YFSETQ. V lost 2 bases to trimming and J lost 4 bases, with 21 bases between them. The CDR3 length is 17 residues. CDR3 protein: CASSFREGSPSLYGYTF. In DNA, the CDR3 is TGCGCCAGCAGCTTCCGGGAGGGATCCCCCTCCCTCTATGGCTACACCTTC.

The rearrangement links TRBV14 to TRBJ1-1; D unresolved. The CDR3 length is 14 residues. V lost 0 bases and J lost 4, with 9 bases in between. CDR1 is SGHDN, CDR2 FVKESK, per germline. The CDR3 is CASSQDWEVTEAFF. CDR3 bases: TGTGCCAGCAGCCAAGACTGGGAGGTCACTGAAGCTTTCTTT. Supplemented by reference TRBV14 and TRBJ1-1, the full variable domain reads EAGVTQFPSHSVIEKGQTVTLRCDPISGHDNLYWYRRVMGKEIKFLLHFVKESKQDESGMPNNRFLAERTGGTYSTLKVQPAELEDSGVYFCASSQDWEVTEAFFGQGTRLTVV.

This clone was recorded a few times. The gene calls are TRBV5-1 and TRBJ2-6; a weak D match, TRBD2 (5 bases). This CDR3 contains 16 residues. The V gene lost 0 bases and the J gene lost 2 bases, with 9 bases spanning the gap. Germline CDR1 and CDR2: SGHRS and YFSETQ. The DNA of the CDR3 is TGCGCCAGCAGCTTGGCCCTCGGGGCTGGGGCCAACGTCCTGACTTTC. The encoded protein is CASSLALGAGANVLTF.

The chain employs TRBV25-1 and TRBJ1-2; D may be TRBD1 (6 bases). V was cut by 4 bases and J by 8 bases, with 11 bases left in between. This CDR3 contains 12 residues. Germline V CDR1 and CDR2: MGHDK, SYGVNS. In DNA form, the CDR3 reads TGTGCCAGCAGTGGCACAGGGTACGGCTACACCTTC. This encodes CASSGTGYGYTF.

This chain uses TRBV25-1 with TRBJ1-3; D call uncertain. This CDR3 region has 14 residues. Germline V CDR1 and CDR2: MGHDK, SYGVNS. The V end was cut by 3 bases, the J end by 0 bases, with 6 bases between. CDR3 region: CASSDPFSGNTIYF. CDR3 sequence (DNA): TGTGCCAGCAGTGACCCTTTCTCTGGAAACACCATATATTTT. Using reference TRBV25-1 and TRBJ1-3 for the parts outside the CDR3, the full variable domain is EADIYQTPRYLVIGTGKKITLECSQTMGHDKMYWYQQDPGMELHLIHYSYGVNSTEKGDLSSESTVSRIRTEHFPLTLESARPSHTSQYLCASSDPFSGNTIYFGEGSWLTVV.

CDR3 loop: CASSQGGTVADTQYF. CDR3 nucleotides: TGTGCCAGCAGCCAAGGAGGTACGGTTGCAGATACGCAGTATTTT. The chain uses TRBV14 and TRBJ2-3; D uncertain. In germline, CDR1 is SGHDN, CDR2 FVKESK. CDR3 length equals 15 residues. The V and J ends lost 1 base and 4 bases respectively, with 12 bases between them.

V gene TRBV2 combines with J gene TRBJ1-5, with D unresolved. The V and J ends lost 4 bases and 6 bases respectively, with 7 bases between them. Germline V gene lookup returns CDR1 SNHLY and CDR2 FYNNEI. The CDR3 loop spans 12 amino acids. DNA for the CDR3: TGTGCCAGCAGTGGGCGGAGTCAGCCCCAGCATTTT. Translation: CASSGRSQPQHF.

The chain carries TRBV4-3 and TRBJ2-2, with D hard to call. Trimming took off 3 bases at V and 7 bases at J, with 9 bases between the two ends. The CDR3 sequence is 13 residues long. The germline gives CDR1 LGHNA, CDR2 YSLEER. This CDR3 is CASSQIEYGELFF. The CDR3 DNA follows: TGCGCCAGCAGCCAGATTGAGTACGGGGAGCTGTTTTTT.

J is TRBJ1-4 and V is TRBV9, with unresolved D. Germline loops: CDR1 SGDLS, CDR2 YYNGEE. CDR3 length equals 15 residues. V lost 0 bases and J lost 0, with 6 bases in between. CDR3 nucleotides: TGTGCCAGCAGCGTAGACCGCGCAACTAATGAAAAACTGTTTTTT. Translated: CASSVDRATNEKLFF. Complete variable domain (other parts from reference TRBV9 and TRBJ1-4): DSGVTQTPKHLITATGQRVTLRCSPRSGDLSVYWYQQSLDQGLQFLIQYYNGEERAKGNILERFSAQQFPDLHSELNLSSLELGDSALYFCASSVDRATNEKLFFGSGTQLSVL.

The rearrangement links TRBV30 to TRBJ2-1, with 8 bases that match TRBD2. Trimming at V came to 2 bases and at J to 2 bases, leaving 8 bases not matched to a gene. This CDR3 is 16 amino acids long. Germline CDR1 is GTSNPN and CDR2 is SVGIG (reference sequence). The CDR3 coding sequence is TGTGCCTGGAGTTTGACGGCGGGAGGCACCTACAATGAGCAGTTCTTC. This codes for CAWSLTAGGTYNEQFF.

This sequence joins TRBV5-6 and TRBJ2-7, with D possibly matching TRBD1 (6 bases). The germline V gene has CDR1 SGHDT and CDR2 YYEEEE. This CDR3 is built from 15 residues. V lost 1 base and J 4 bases, leaving 15 bases between the germline ends. The CDR3: CASSLFDRDIYEQYV. The CDR3 nucleotides read TGTGCCAGCAGCTTGTTTGACCGGGACATATACGAGCAGTACGTC.

This chain uses TRBV28 with TRBJ2-7; D may be TRBD2 (6 bases). Germline CDR1 MDHEN, CDR2 SYDVKM. The CDR3 has 12 residues. V dropped 3 bases and J dropped 4 bases, with 7 bases sitting between them. DNA of the CDR3: TGTGCCAGCAGTTTCCTAGCGTACGAGCAGTACTTC. This translates into CASSFLAYEQYF. The variable domain in full, completed from reference TRBV28 and TRBJ2-7, reads DVKVTQSSRYLVKRTGEKVFLECVQDMDHENMFWYRQDPGLGLRLIYFSYDVKMKEKGDIPEGYSVSREKKERFSLILESASTNQTSMYLCASSFLAYEQYFGPGTRLTVT.

Of note for this clone: This sample includes further DNA sequences coding for the same CDR3. The rearrangement uses TRBV5-6 and TRBJ1-5; D remains ambiguous. The CDR3 is 13 amino acids. CDR1 and CDR2 from the germline V gene are SGHDT and YYEEEE. The ends were cut back, 1 base at V and 7 bases at J, with 9 bases in the middle. CDR3 sequence: CASSLPGEQPQHF. CDR3 nucleotide sequence: TGTGCCAGCAGCTTGCCGGGAGAGCAGCCCCAGCATTTT.

The chain carries TRBV7-3 and TRBJ2-3, with 12 bases matching TRBD2. V shed 1 base and J 2 bases; nucleotides not matched to a gene: 1. The germline V gene encodes CDR1 SGHTA and CDR2 FQGTGA. This CDR3 region has 16 residues. Here the CDR3 DNA reads TGTGCCAGCAGCTTAAGACTAGCGGGAGTCACAGATACGCAGTATTTT. This encodes CASSLRLAGVTDTQYF.